The clone carrying this T cell receptor (beta chain) was observed a single time. The data were taken from a study of cytomegalovirus exposure and HLA in healthy donors. Clones were read by immunoSEQ multiplex PCR, and TCRdb kept only the in-frame ones, dropping some. The sample gives about 160,000 clones, around 96% of which show up once; 0.89% is in the top ten. Trimming took 1 base from V and 8 from J, leaving 20 bases between them. The CDR3 is 16 residues long. Germline lookup yields CDR1 MGHRA and CDR2 YSYEKL. The V gene is TRBV4-1, the J gene TRBJ1-2, with TRBD1 as a possible D gene (6 bases). The sequence came from a woman aged 18-35 years in good health and CMV-seronegative. Input material: PBMCs. The CDR3 loop is CASSQGQGPLGRGYTF. The CDR3 region has the DNA TGCGCCAGCAGCCAAGGGCAGGGGCCACTCGGGAGGGGCTACACCTTC.